The 16 T cell receptor beta chains in this list originate from one sample, sequenced in a study of identical twins. TCRdb fed the 5' RACE reads into MiXCR, producing one record per CDR3 protein. The sample yields 1.5 million or so distinct CDR3 sequences, less than 40% seen once. Sequenced sample: cord blood. The source is a newborn girl in good health.

This clonotype was counted only a few times. The chain couples TRBV27 to TRBJ2-3; 8 bases are a match to TRBD2. Germline CDR1 is MNHEY and CDR2 is SMNVEV (reference sequence). The CDR3 loop spans 14 amino acids. J lost 4 bases, V lost 6 bases, and 6 bases had no gene match. The CDR3 sequence is CASSIGRASDTQYF. The DNA of the CDR3 is TGTGCCAGCAGCATCGGGAGGGCCTCAGATACGCAGTATTTT.

This clonotype was recorded a few times. The chain carries TRBV6-5 and TRBJ2-3, with 7 bases that match TRBD1. This CDR3 is built from 14 residues. The germline V gene encodes CDR1 MNHEY and CDR2 SVGAGI. V lost 6 bases, J lost 0 bases, and 3 bases stayed unmatched. CDR3 in amino acids: CASRGTESTDTQYF. The CDR3 DNA sequence: TGTGCCAGCAGAGGGACAGAGAGCACAGATACGCAGTATTTT.

The CDR3 nucleotides read TGTGCCAGCAGTTACAGGCTAGCGGGGGGAACTAATGACAATGAGCAGTACTTC. Protein: CASSYRLAGGTNDNEQYF. The chain has TRBV6-5 and TRBJ2-1; 11 nucleotides match TRBD2. The closer fit of TRBJ2-7 to the DNA end suggests the J call may be wrong. There are 18 residues in the CDR3. Per the germline V gene, CDR1 is MNHEY and CDR2 is SVGAGI.

The chain couples TRBV5-1 to TRBJ2-7, with 11 bases aligning to TRBD2. CDR3 length: 17 amino acids. V lost 4 bases and J lost 3; bases outside the gene matches: 12. Looked up from germline, CDR1 is SGHRS and CDR2 is YFSETQ. Written as DNA, the CDR3 is TGCGCCAGCAGCGGATCTAGCGGGGGGACTTACTACTACGAGCAGTACTTC. Translated: CASSGSSGGTYYYEQYF.

The rearrangement joins TRBV24-1 to TRBJ1-5; perhaps TRBD1 as D (6 bases). CDR3 size: 13 residues. Germline V gene lookup returns CDR1 KGHDR and CDR2 SFDVKD. V was pared by 6 bases and J by 3 bases, with 8 bases between. The CDR3 loop is CATSTGFNQPQHF. The CDR3 DNA reads TGTGCCACCAGTACAGGGTTCAATCAGCCCCAGCATTTT.

On this clonotype: At one end, the junction sequence differs from germline, possibly due to a read error. The V call is TRBV5-1, the J call TRBJ2-3; D remains ambiguous. Germline loops: CDR1 SGHRS, CDR2 YFSETQ. The CDR3 totals 11 residues. The CDR3 DNA sequence: TGCGCCGGCAGCTTTTCAGATACGCAGTATTTT. Protein: CAGSFSDTQYF.

V usage is TRBV20-1 and J usage is TRBJ2-3, with D perhaps matching TRBD1 (6 bases). This CDR3 spans 14 amino acids. Per the germline V gene, CDR1 is DFQATT and CDR2 is SNEGSKA (reference sequence). The V and J ends lost 1 base and 5 bases respectively, with 13 bases between them. The DNA for the CDR3 is TGCAGTGCTAGAGGTGGGGGCCCGGGAGATACGCAGTATTTT. Its translation is CSARGGGPGDTQYF.

The chain combines TRBV11-3 with TRBJ2-5, with D unclear. The tail of the sequence fits TRBJ2-7 better, so the J call may be wrong. Germline V lookup: CDR1 SGHNT, CDR2 YENEEA. The CDR3 contains 14 residues. The CDR3 sequence: CASSLGPDNYEQYF. Written as DNA, the CDR3 is TGTGCCAGCAGCTTAGGTCCAGACAACTACGAGCAGTACTTC.

This clonotype occurred a few times. CDR3 bases: TGTGCCATCAGTGAGACGCAGGGATATGGCTACACCTTC. Residues: CAISETQGYGYTF. J is TRBJ1-2 and V is TRBV10-3; a weak D match, TRBD1 (5 bases). The CDR3 is made up of 13 amino acids. Per germline, CDR1 ENHRY and CDR2 SYGVKD. V was pared by 2 bases and J by 5 bases, with 9 bases between.

To note about this clonotype: The conserved phenylalanine or tryptophan is not found at the CDR3 terminus, so this likely reflects a read error. CDR3 amino acids: CAISESTGAGNTIYC. The CDR3 DNA follows: TGTGCCATCAGTGAGTCGACAGGAGCAGGAAACACCATATATTGT. The chain uses TRBV10-3 and TRBJ1-3; D might be TRBD1 (6 bases). The CDR3 has 15 residues. CDR1 ENHRY and CDR2 SYGVKD come from the germline V gene. V lost 0 bases to trimming and J lost 4 bases, with 10 bases between them.

This clonotype was found many times. The chain combines TRBV6-5 with TRBJ2-3; no firm D call. CDR3 length: 15 residues. Germline CDR1 MNHEY, CDR2 SVGAGI. V was cut by 4 bases and J by 0 bases, with 11 bases left in between. CDR3 protein: CASSSDHSSTDTQYF. CDR3 coding DNA: TGTGCCAGCAGTTCCGACCATTCTAGCACAGATACGCAGTATTTT.

V is TRBV18 and J is TRBJ2-5, with unresolved D. The CDR3 spans 14 residues. Germline values: CDR1 KGHSH, CDR2 LQKENI. V lost 5 bases, J lost 2 bases, and 12 bases lay in between. The CDR3 region is CASSKSVAQETQYF. The CDR3 DNA reads as TGTGCCAGCTCAAAATCGGTAGCACAAGAGACCCAGTACTTC.

The V call is TRBV20-1, the J call TRBJ2-3, with a possible D match to TRBD1 (6 bases). CDR3 length: 15 residues. The germline V and J ends were trimmed by 3 bases and 0 bases, with 13 bases remaining between them. The germline CDR1 and CDR2 sequences are DFQATT and SNEGSKA (reference sequence). CDR3 DNA: TGCAGTGCTAGCTCCGGGACAATCAGCACAGATACGCAGTATTTT. Protein: CSASSGTISTDTQYF.

This clonotype has a handful of counts. V gene TRBV6-1 combines with J gene TRBJ2-3; TRBD2 matches 11 bases. The CDR3 runs to 15 residues. Germline trimming cut 4 bases from V and 5 bases from J; bases unmatched to any gene: 5. Germline CDR1 is MNHNS and CDR2 is SASEGT. The CDR3 DNA sequence: TGTGCCAGCAGTGGGCTAGCGGGAGGCCAAGATACGCAGTATTTT. It yields the protein CASSGLAGGQDTQYF.

This clonotype was seen a few times. The chain has TRBV20-1 and TRBJ2-1; 8 nucleotides line up with TRBD2. The CDR3 is 13 residues long. Germline V CDR1 and CDR2: DFQATT, SNEGSKA (reference sequence). With V trimmed by 1 base and J by 13 bases, 9 bases remained unmatched. The CDR3 nucleotides read TGCAGTGCTAGAGCGGCTAGCGGGCTGTATCAGTTCTTC. It yields the protein CSARAASGLYQFF.

The J gene is TRBJ2-1, the V gene TRBV12-3 or TRBV12-4; 12 nucleotides match TRBD2. The V gene end was trimmed by 6 bases and the J gene end by 0 bases; junction bases not matched to a gene: 9. The CDR3 has 18 residues. The CDR3 DNA sequence: TGTGCCAGCAGGGGACTAGCGGGCTCCCAGGGCTCCTACAATGAGCAGTTCTTC. Residues: CASRGLAGSQGSYNEQFF.